This T cell receptor beta chain was profiled in a study of cytomegalovirus exposure and HLA in healthy donors. Background on the study: Of all 370 or so donors who were genotyped, roughly 85% belonged to the Caucasian-associated ancestry cluster.

CDR3 length equals 14 residues. Trimming left V 1 base short and J 2 bases short, with 9 bases between. Per the germline V gene, CDR1 is SGHDT and CDR2 is YYEEEE. To note about this clone: No antigen is known for it.

The PCR ran on 60 Vbeta and 13 Jbeta primers. Produced via immunoSEQ multiplex PCR; TCRdb's table is partial and in-frame only. This table has about 180,000 clones, around 82% appearing once. General study results and limits: Confirmation in vitro established that three CMV-associated chains were specific for CMV antigens. Earlier findings revealed that most TCR beta V segments proved productive either about 90% or about 30% of the time.

This chain joins TRBV5-6 and TRBJ1-2, with TRBD1 as a possible D gene (5 bases). The source material was PBMCs. The clonotype comes from a woman between 25 and 40 years old in good health and CMV-seropositive. DNA of the CDR3: TGTGCCAGCAGCTTGAACGGGGGAAACTATGGCTACACCTTC. It translates to CASSLNGGNYGYTF.